This is a list of T cell receptor beta chains from one sample in a study of neurological immune-mediated disorders. TCRdb itself ran the 5' RACE reads through MiXCR, one entry per CDR3 protein. The sample has some 60,000 distinct CDR3 sequences; around 10% are singletons. The sample was PBMCs. The receptors were gathered from a male donor with HTLV-1-associated myelopathy (HAM/TSP). The CDR3 runs from the conserved cysteine through the conserved F or W. A D gene is named only where the DNA matches it firmly. Size values are once, few and many counts, or a class for expanded clones, and some rows have none.

>TRBV7-6|many|.|TRBJ1-5
CASSLGGSQPQHF
TGTGCCAGCAGCTTAGGAGGGAGTCAGCCCCAGCATTTT
>TRBV7-6|.|TRBD1|TRBJ2-3
CASSLAELSTGGPDTQYF
TGTGCCAGCAGCTTAGCGGAGCTTTCGACAGGGGGGCCAGATACGCAGTATTTT
>TRBV28|many|.|TRBJ1-2
CASRSPGGRYGYTF
TGTGCCAGCAGGTCCCCGGGGGGCCGCTATGGCTACACCTTC
>TRBV4-3|many|.|TRBJ1-2
CASSQDEDGYGYTF
TGCGCCAGCAGCCAAGATGAGGATGGCTATGGCTACACCTTC
>TRBV7-3|many|.|TRBJ2-1
CASSPRGSIF
TGTGCCAGCAGCCCCAGGGGTTCAATCTTC
>TRBV3-1|many|.|TRBJ2-6
CASSSRRSPGANVLTF
TGTGCCAGCAGCTCCCGGAGGTCCCCTGGGGCCAACGTCCTGACTTTC
>TRBV20-1|many|.|TRBJ1-2
CSARGGSSYGYTF
TGCAGTGCTAGAGGGGGGTCTAGCTATGGCTACACCTTC
>TRBV6-2/TRBV6-3|many|.|TRBJ1-1
CASTPIGLTRNTEAFF
TGTGCCAGCACCCCAATCGGGTTGACCCGGAACACTGAAGCTTTCTTT
>TRBV3-1|many|TRBD2|TRBJ2-5
CASSQAVLAQETQYF
TGTGCCAGCAGCCAAGCCGTACTAGCGCAAGAGACCCAGTACTTC
>TRBV27|many|TRBD1|TRBJ1-1
CASGTGARNTEAFF
TGTGCCAGCGGTACAGGGGCTAGAAACACTGAAGCTTTCTTT
>TRBV4-3|.|TRBD1|TRBJ1-3
CASSRNSGRGLSGNTIYF
TGCGCCAGCAGCCGGAACTCGGGCAGGGGGCTCTCTGGAAACACCATATATTTT
>TRBV6-6|many|.|TRBJ2-5
CASSSVPETQYF
TGTGCCAGCAGTTCTGTCCCGGAGACCCAGTACTTC
>TRBV7-2|many|TRBD1|TRBJ2-3
CASSLRQGSVGTDTQYF
TGTGCCAGCAGCCTAAGACAGGGCTCGGTTGGGACAGATACGCAGTATTTT
>TRBV5-1|many|.|TRBJ1-5
CASSLEGQPQHF
TGCGCCAGCAGCTTGGAAGGGCAGCCCCAGCATTTT
>TRBV12-3/TRBV12-4|.|TRBD1|TRBJ1-5
CSSIPRQGADQPQHF
TGTTCCAGCATCCCCAGACAGGGGGCGGATCAGCCCCAGCATTTT
>TRBV20-1|many|TRBD1|TRBJ1-1
CSARRTGAGGTEAFF
TGCAGTGCTAGACGAACAGGGGCGGGGGGCACTGAAGCTTTCTTT
>TRBV10-2|many|TRBD1|TRBJ2-3
CASSEIGTGGLRDTQYF
TGCGCCAGCAGTGAGATTGGGACAGGGGGCTTAAGAGATACGCAGTATTTT
>TRBV7-2|.|.|TRBJ2-1
CASGWNNEQFF
TGTGCCAGCGGGTGGAACAATGAGCAGTTCTTC
>TRBV7-9|many|.|TRBJ2-5
CASSLGLLGETQYF
TGTGCCAGCAGCTTAGGGCTACTTGGAGAGACCCAGTACTTC
>TRBV28|medium-sized|TRBD1|TRBJ2-7
CASSLFAPGQGTHEQYF
TGTGCCAGCAGTTTATTCGCCCCGGGACAGGGGACCCACGAGCAGTACTTC
>TRBV12-3/TRBV12-4|many|TRBD1|TRBJ1-2
CASTDREGGYTF
TGTGCCAGTACCGACAGGGAAGGCGGCTACACCTTC
>TRBV30|many|TRBD1|TRBJ1-1
CAWSVGNRGMAFF
TGTGCCTGGAGTGTAGGAAACAGGGGCATGGCTTTCTTT
>TRBV29-1|many|TRBD1|TRBJ2-7
CSAMTGAGPYEQYF
TGCAGCGCTATGACAGGGGCGGGTCCCTACGAGCAGTACTTC
>TRBV3-1|many|.|TRBJ2-1
CASSQEAGPYNEQFF
TGTGCCAGCAGCCAAGAGGCGGGGCCTTACAATGAGCAGTTCTTC
>TRBV10-3|many|TRBD1|TRBJ2-6
CAISGTGGPGANVLTF
TGTGCCATCAGTGGGACAGGGGGCCCTGGGGCCAACGTCCTGACTTTC
>TRBV18|.|.|TRBJ2-5
CASSPVARQETQYF
TGTGCCAGCTCACCAGTGGCCAGACAAGAGACCCAGTACTTC
>TRBV12-3/TRBV12-4|many|.|TRBJ1-1
CASSLGKPNAEAFF
TGTGCCAGCAGTTTAGGAAAGCCCAACGCTGAAGCTTTCTTT
>TRBV5-5|many|TRBD1|TRBJ1-3
CASSLRQGASGNTIYF
TGTGCCAGCAGCTTGAGGCAGGGGGCGTCTGGAAACACCATATATTTT
>TRBV5-1|many|TRBD2|TRBJ2-1
CASSRAGTSGGNEQFF
TGCGCCAGCAGCAGAGCCGGGACTAGCGGCGGGAATGAGCAGTTCTTC
>TRBV20-1|many|.|TRBJ2-7
CSARKRGRPYEQYF
TGCAGTGCTAGAAAAAGAGGCAGGCCCTACGAGCAGTACTTC
>TRBV28|many|.|TRBJ1-4
CASSPMGQADEKLFF
TGTGCCAGCAGCCCCATGGGGCAGGCGGATGAAAAACTGTTTTTT
>TRBV12-3/TRBV12-4|many|.|TRBJ1-1
CASSSDSSMNTEAFF
TGTGCCAGCAGTTCAGACAGCTCAATGAACACTGAAGCTTTCTTT
>TRBV18|many|.|TRBJ2-1
CASSPLSSRNNEQFF
TGTGCCAGCTCACCACTCTCCAGCCGAAACAATGAGCAGTTCTTC
>TRBV6-5|many|TRBD1|TRBJ1-1
CASRSGTGGPEAFF
TGTGCCAGCAGGTCCGGGACAGGGGGCCCTGAAGCTTTCTTT
>TRBV18|.|.|TRBJ1-6
CASSPRRQNNSPLHF
TGTGCCAGCTCACCACGGAGACAGAATAATTCACCCCTCCACTTT
>TRBV14|many|.|TRBJ2-6
CASSQWGALPPGANVLTF
TGTGCCAGCAGCCAATGGGGGGCGTTACCACCTGGGGCCAACGTCCTGACTTTC
>TRBV5-1|.|TRBD2|TRBJ2-1
CASSPGLAGVNEQFF
TGCGCCAGCAGCCCTGGACTAGCGGGCGTCAATGAGCAGTTCTTC
>TRBV19|many|.|TRBJ1-4
CASSIIGATNEKLFF
TGTGCCAGTAGTATTATCGGTGCAACTAATGAAAAACTGTTTTTT
>TRBV7-9|.|TRBD2|TRBJ2-3
CASKWTSGGVDPLDTQYF
TGTGCCAGCAAGTGGACTAGCGGGGGGGTAGACCCCTTGGATACGCAGTATTTT
>TRBV29-1|many|.|TRBJ2-5
CSVEGGGGETQYF
TGCAGCGTTGAAGGGGGGGGCGGGGAGACCCAGTACTTC
>TRBV27|many|.|TRBJ1-2
CASSLDPFYGYTF
TGTGCCAGCAGTTTAGACCCTTTCTATGGCTACACCTTC
>TRBV20-1|many|TRBD2|TRBJ2-3
CSAPGRDEDTQYF
TGCAGTGCCCCAGGGAGGGACGAAGATACGCAGTATTTT
>TRBV19|.|.|TRBJ2-1
CASSIDGLAGVDEQFF
TGTGCCAGTAGTATAGATGGCCTAGCAGGGGTGGATGAGCAGTTCTTC
>TRBV7-9|many|.|TRBJ2-3
CASSFAGDTQYF
TGTGCCAGCAGCTTCGCAGGGGATACGCAGTATTTT
>TRBV7-2|medium-sized|.|TRBJ2-3
CASSSSTDTQYF
TGTGCCAGCAGCTCCAGCACAGATACGCAGTATTTT
>TRBV20-1|many|.|TRBJ2-1
CSARDPGQISYNEQFF
TGCAGTGCTAGAGATCCCGGGCAGATCTCCTACAATGAGCAGTTCTTC
>TRBV3-1|few|.|TRBJ2-7
CASSQALSYEQYF
TGTGCCAGCAGCCAAGCTCTGTCCTACGAGCAGTACTTC
>TRBV19|many|TRBD1|TRBJ2-7
CASSTYRGYEQYF
TGTGCCAGTAGTACTTACAGGGGCTACGAGCAGTACTTC
>TRBV5-1|many|.|TRBJ1-4
CASSLDGTNEKLFF
TGCGCCAGCAGCTTGGACGGGACTAATGAAAAACTGTTTTTT
>TRBV7-6|.|TRBD1|TRBJ2-1
CASSLQGISYNEQFF
TGTGCTAGCAGCTTACAGGGGATCTCCTACAATGAGCAGTTCTTC
>TRBV20-1|many|.|TRBJ2-1
CSARGAQGRVTEQFF
TGCAGTGCTAGAGGCGCACAGGGGAGGGTGACTGAGCAGTTCTTC